This TCR beta chain was recorded in a study of shared clonotypes between healthy human individuals. Libraries were prepared by immunoSEQ multiplex PCR; TCRdb keeps only in-frame clonotypes and omits some of them. The top ten hold roughly an eighth of the sample, which has around 430,000 clones, 79% seen once. Material for sequencing was PBMCs. The sequence came from a woman aged 40 to 49 in good health. Some clones in this sample may be carry-over from other donors' samples.

The CDR3 DNA is TGTGCCAGCAGTAGAACGGAGGGGGCCTACAATGAGCAGTTCTTC. Protein product: CASSRTEGAYNEQFF. The chain uses TRBV6-5 and TRBJ2-1; D possibly uses TRBD1 or TRBD2 (6 bases each). Germline V gene data show CDR1 as MNHEY and CDR2 as SVGAGI. The CDR3 is 15 amino acids. V lost 5 bases, J lost 2 bases, and 13 bases lay in between.